This TCR beta chain was obtained from a study of T cells in Graves' hyperthyroidism and ophthalmopathy. The V end lost 5 bases, the J end lost 2 bases, and 17 bases lay between the germline ends. This CDR3 comprises 16 residues. Per the germline V gene, CDR1 is SGHAT and CDR2 is FQDESV (reference sequence). The sample holds many counts of this clonotype. Regions amplified from RNA transcripts were the TCR beta CDR3 regions. The TCR CDR3 first-round RT-PCR relied on the HTBI primer set. TCRdb used MiXCR to reprocess the multiplex PCR reads, holding one entry per CDR3 protein. The table includes some 200,000 distinct CDR3 sequences, around 17% detected once.

The chain is built from TRBV11-1 and TRBJ2-3, with a weak D call TRBD1 (6 bases). The TCR originated in a woman aged 45-59 years with Graves' hyperthyroidism. The sample comprised blood. The CDR3 DNA reads as TGTGCCAGCAGCCCCGAGGGGGTAGCGCACACAGATACGCAGTATTTT. It translates to CASSPEGVAHTDTQYF.